These 20 T cell receptor beta chains came from one sample sequenced in a study of type 1 regulatory T cells. TCRdb fed the reads into MiXCR, producing one record per CDR3 protein. There are 90,000 to 100,000 distinct CDR3 sequences in the sample; 25% to 40% occur only once, and 2% to 2.5% lies in the top ten. Sequenced sample: CD4+ T cells, either the whole sample or a sorted fraction (not recorded which). All receptors derive from a human donor in good health.

The sample holds many counts of this clonotype. The J gene is TRBJ1-1, the V gene TRBV7-2; D gene unclear. The CDR3 spans 15 residues. V was cut by 2 bases and J by 1 base, with 11 bases left in between. Germline CDR1 reads SGHTA; CDR2 reads FQGNSA. CDR3 nucleotides: TGTGCCAGCAGCTTATTCGGGGTGAAGAACACTGAAGCTTTCTTT. Encoded protein: CASSLFGVKNTEAFF. Supplemented by reference TRBV7-2 and TRBJ1-1, the full variable domain reads GAGVSQSPSNKVTEKGKDVELRCDPISGHTALYWYRQSLGQGLEFLIYFQGNSAPDKSGLPSDRFSAERTGGSVSTLTIQRTQQEDSAVYLCASSLFGVKNTEAFFGQGTRLTVV.

There are a few counts of this clonotype. The gene calls are TRBV5-5 and TRBJ1-1; the match to TRBD1 covers 7 bases. This CDR3 has 14 amino acids. V was clipped by 4 bases and J by 5 bases; unmatched bases: 8. The germline gives CDR1 SGHKS, CDR2 YYEKEE (reference sequence). CDR3 amino acids: CASSGDRVRTEAFF. As DNA, the CDR3 is TGTGCCAGCAGCGGCGACAGGGTTCGAACTGAAGCTTTCTTT.

The gene calls are TRBV28 and TRBJ1-1; D ambiguous. This CDR3 spans 14 amino acids. Trimming removed 5 bases at V and 1 base at J, with 11 bases between. Germline assignment: CDR1 MDHEN and CDR2 SYDVKM. Written as DNA, the CDR3 is TGTGCCAGCAGTCAACACGGAAGGAACACTGAAGCTTTCTTT. The encoded protein is CASSQHGRNTEAFF.

This clonotype turned up a few times. V is TRBV29-1 and J is TRBJ2-2, with D possibly matching TRBD2 (7 bases). The V gene lost 6 bases and the J gene lost 0 bases, with 20 bases spanning the gap. Germline V CDR1 and CDR2: SQVTM, ANQGSEA. The CDR3 runs to 17 residues. CDR3 in amino acids: CSVPGGGRDSNTGELFF. CDR3 sequence (DNA): TGCAGCGTCCCTGGGGGGGGCAGGGACTCGAACACCGGGGAGCTGTTTTTT.

V and J are TRBV7-2 and TRBJ1-5; D is unclear. From germline, CDR1 is SGHTA and CDR2 FQGNSA. The CDR3 is made up of 13 amino acids. V was pared by 1 base and J by 7 bases, with 8 bases between. The CDR3 reads CASSLVTEQPQHF. In DNA form, the CDR3 reads TGTGCCAGCAGCTTAGTGACGGAGCAGCCCCAGCATTTT.

This clonotype was counted at least ten times. This chain links TRBV4-3 with TRBJ2-2; either TRBD1 or TRBD2 may supply D (6 bases each). Germline lookup yields CDR1 LGHNA and CDR2 YSLEER. V lost 0 bases to trimming and J lost 6 bases, with 17 bases between them. CDR3 size: 17 residues. CDR3 amino acids: CASSQDTAGRGSGELFF. The CDR3 DNA follows: TGCGCCAGCAGCCAAGATACAGCGGGCAGGGGTTCCGGGGAGCTGTTTTTT.

This clonotype has just a few counts. This chain joins TRBV5-1 and TRBJ2-2, with 7 nucleotides matching TRBD1. The trim removed 3 bases at V and 1 base at J, leaving 15 bases unmatched. Germline CDR1 reads SGHRS; CDR2 reads YFSETQ. This CDR3 region has 19 residues. The CDR3 DNA is TGCGCCAGCAGCTCCCGACGACAGGGATCGTTCGTGAACACCGGGGAGCTGTTTTTT. It encodes CASSSRRQGSFVNTGELFF.

This clonotype appeared a few times. Here the CDR3 reads CASSYLGTSGTEQFF. The CDR3 DNA follows: TGTGCCAGCAGCTACCTGGGGACTAGCGGGACGGAGCAGTTCTTC. The V gene is TRBV5-5, the J gene TRBJ2-1; 13 bases line up with TRBD2. Losses at the gene ends were 3 bases for V and 10 bases for J; bases not matched to a gene: 7. CDR3 size: 15 residues. CDR1 and CDR2 (germline): SGHKS, YYEKEE (reference sequence).

This clonotype was detected only a few times. The chain carries TRBV11-2 and TRBJ2-7, with a possible D match to TRBD2 (6 bases). Trimming took off 2 bases at V and 13 bases at J, with 24 bases between the two ends. In germline, CDR1 is SGHAT, CDR2 FQNNGV. There are 15 residues in the CDR3. The DNA of the CDR3 is TGTGCCAGCAGCTTAAACAACCGCGGGGCGGACGATTTTTACTTC. As protein: CASSLNNRGADDFYF.

This clonotype was picked up a small number of times. V is TRBV19 and J is TRBJ2-3, with 7 positions matching TRBD1. The CDR3 spans 13 residues. Trimming cost V 10 bases and J 2 bases; bases outside gene matches: 6. Germline values: CDR1 LNHDA, CDR2 SQIVND (reference sequence). The CDR3 DNA reads TGTGCCACCATGGGACAGAACACAGATACGCAGTATTTT. It translates to CATMGQNTDTQYF.

This clonotype was detected only a few times. This chain connects TRBV19 to TRBJ2-1, with D tentatively TRBD2 (6 bases). CDR3 length: 16 residues. CDR1 is LNHDA and CDR2 is SQIVND in the germline V gene (reference sequence). V was shortened by 0 bases and J by 3 bases, with 12 bases between the two germline ends. CDR3 DNA sequence: TGTGCCAGTAGTATAGATGTCGGGAGAATCTACAATGAGCAGTTCTTC. Its protein is CASSIDVGRIYNEQFF.

The genes are TRBV4-3 and TRBJ2-7; D uncertain. With 0 bases removed from V and 6 bases from J, the gap between germline ends came to 9 bases. Per germline, CDR1 LGHNA and CDR2 YSLEER. This CDR3 comprises 13 residues. CDR3 sequence reads: CASSQDRLAEQYF. DNA for the CDR3: TGCGCCAGCAGCCAAGATCGACTTGCCGAGCAGTACTTC.

The chain links TRBV7-2 to TRBJ2-7, with D tentatively TRBD1 or TRBD2 (5 bases each). The CDR3 covers 14 residues. Germline values: CDR1 SGHTA, CDR2 FQGNSA. Trimming stripped 5 bases from V and 6 bases from J, with 17 bases between. The CDR3 DNA is TGTGCCAGCAGCCCGGGAAGGGGATCCCTCGAGCAGTACTTC. It yields the protein CASSPGRGSLEQYF.

The rearrangement joins TRBV24-1 to TRBJ2-1; 9 bases agree with TRBD1. This CDR3 contains 16 residues. Trimming at V came to 1 base and at J to 5 bases, leaving 5 bases not matched to a gene. Germline CDR1 is KGHDR and CDR2 is SFDVKD. The CDR3 DNA reads as TGTGCCACCAGTGATTTCGGACAGGGGAGAGACAATGAGCAGTTCTTC. The encoded protein is CATSDFGQGRDNEQFF.

Only a few counts were recorded for this clonotype. This chain links TRBV20-1 with TRBJ2-7, with 8 bases that match TRBD2. The V gene end was trimmed by 2 bases and the J gene end by 4 bases; junction bases not matched to a gene: 1. The germline V gene has CDR1 DFQATT and CDR2 SNEGSKA (reference sequence). This CDR3 is 12 amino acids long. CDR3 region: CSARTSGYEQYF. CDR3 sequence (DNA): TGCAGTGCTAGAACTAGCGGTTACGAGCAGTACTTC.

The chain uses TRBV19 and TRBJ2-7; TRBD1 agrees at 8 bases. The CDR3 consists of 15 residues. Germline CDR1 LNHDA, CDR2 SQIVND (reference sequence). J was trimmed by 0 bases and V by 5 bases; bases with no gene match: 6. CDR3 sequence (DNA): TGTGCCAGTAGTCTGGGACAGGCGCACTCCTACGAGCAGTACTTC. Translated, it gives CASSLGQAHSYEQYF.

The gene calls are TRBV7-8 and TRBJ2-5; 9 bases fit TRBD1. The CDR3 is 14 amino acids. With 6 bases clipped from V and 5 bases from J, the junction kept 7 bases outside the gene matches. Germline CDR1 is SGHVS and CDR2 is FQNEAQ. The DNA of the CDR3 is TGTGCCAGCAGGCAGAACAGGGGGCTGGAGACCCAGTACTTC. Protein sequence: CASRQNRGLETQYF.

The J gene is TRBJ2-5, the V gene TRBV5-1; maybe TRBD2 (5 bases). The CDR3 extends over 13 amino acids. Per the germline V gene, CDR1 is SGHRS and CDR2 is YFSETQ. Trimming stripped 3 bases from V and 5 bases from J, with 11 bases between. The CDR3, as DNA: TGCGCCAGCAGCTCGGACTTCGAGGAGACCCAGTACTTC. It is translated as CASSSDFEETQYF. The full variable domain, its missing parts supplied by reference TRBV5-1 and TRBJ2-5, is KAGVTQTPRYLIKTRGQQVTLSCSPISGHRSVSWYQQTPGQGLQFLFEYFSETQRNKGNFPGRFSGRQFSNSRSEMNVSTLELGDSALYLCASSSDFEETQYFGPGTRLLVL.

About this clonotype: The conserved phenylalanine or tryptophan is not found at the CDR3 terminus, so this likely reflects a read error. The chain recombines TRBV15 with TRBJ2-7; D is unresolved. V gave up 3 bases and J gave up 2 bases, with 5 bases separating them. This CDR3 region has 12 residues. From germline, CDR1 is LNHNV and CDR2 YYDKDF (reference sequence). The DNA for the CDR3 is TGTGCCACCAGCAGTACGACCTACGAGCAGTACCTC. Protein sequence: CATSSTTYEQYL.

The chain has TRBV7-2 and TRBJ2-1; D remains unclear. Germline assignment: CDR1 SGHTA and CDR2 FQGNSA. There are 12 residues in the CDR3. V was pared by 3 bases and J by 8 bases, with 8 bases between. CDR3 bases: TGTGCCAGCAGCTTGGCTAGGGATGAGCAGTTCTTC. Translation: CASSLARDEQFF.